Below, 16 T cell receptor beta chains from the same sample are listed, as sequenced in a study of T cell responses to AZD1222 COVID-19 vaccine. Profiling relied on immunoSEQ multiplex PCR, and the TCRdb table lists in-frame clones only, not all of them. The data contain about 110,000 clones, 81% of them singletons. Material: peripheral blood, obtained on day 0 of AZD1222 vaccination. All receptors derive from an adult in good health.

The rearrangement uses TRBV2 and TRBJ2-7, with D hard to call. The CDR3 runs to 15 residues. Trimming pared 1 base from V and 0 bases from J, leaving 10 bases between. Germline lookup yields CDR1 SNHLY and CDR2 FYNNEI. The CDR3 nucleotides read TGTGCCAGCAGTGAAGGTTCCCCGAGCTCCTACGAGCAGTACTTC. Encoded protein: CASSEGSPSSYEQYF.

The chain joins TRBV7-8 to TRBJ2-3; 12 bases map to TRBD2. With V trimmed by 2 bases and J by 4 bases, 1 base remained unmatched. In germline, CDR1 is SGHVS, CDR2 FQNEAQ. There are 15 residues in the CDR3. CDR3 in amino acids: CASSLSSGRADTQYF. CDR3 DNA: TGTGCCAGCAGCTTATCTAGCGGGAGGGCAGATACGCAGTATTTT. The variable domain in full, completed from reference TRBV7-8 and TRBJ2-3, reads GAGVSQSPRYKVAKRGQDVALRCDPISGHVSLFWYQQALGQGPEFLTYFQNEAQLDKSGLPSDRFFAERPEGSVSTLKIQRTQQEDSAVYLCASSLSSGRADTQYFGPGTRLTVL.

The chain joins TRBV5-1 to TRBJ2-7; 9 bases line up with TRBD1. The CDR3 has 16 amino acids. Germline CDR1 and CDR2: SGHRS and YFSETQ. V was clipped by 0 bases and J by 7 bases; unmatched bases: 11. The CDR3 DNA follows: TGCGCCAGCAGCTTGGCCCCCGGGACAGGGATGGGTGAGCAGTACTTC. Its protein product is CASSLAPGTGMGEQYF. Supplemented by reference TRBV5-1 and TRBJ2-7, the full variable domain reads KAGVTQTPRYLIKTRGQQVTLSCSPISGHRSVSWYQQTPGQGLQFLFEYFSETQRNKGNFPGRFSGRQFSNSRSEMNVSTLELGDSALYLCASSLAPGTGMGEQYFGPGTRLTVT.

J is TRBJ2-7 and V is TRBV13; 7 positions match TRBD2. Germline V gives CDR1 PRHDT, CDR2 FYEKMQ (reference sequence). This CDR3 is built from 13 residues. J lost 6 bases, V lost 5 bases, and 7 bases had no gene match. The CDR3: CASSPLGGSEQYF. The CDR3 DNA sequence: TGTGCCAGCAGCCCCCTGGGAGGGAGCGAGCAGTACTTC.

J is TRBJ1-2 and V is TRBV2; D is perhaps TRBD1 (5 bases). Germline loops: CDR1 SNHLY, CDR2 FYNNEI. This CDR3 contains 14 residues. Trimming stripped 4 bases from V and 6 bases from J, with 15 bases between. The CDR3 sequence is CASSAVSGGDGYTF. As DNA, the CDR3 is TGTGCCAGCAGTGCAGTCTCGGGGGGAGATGGCTACACCTTC. Combining the CDR3 with reference TRBV2 and TRBJ1-2 gives the whole variable domain EPEVTQTPSHQVTQMGQEVILRCVPISNHLYFYWYRQILGQKVEFLVSFYNNEISEKSEIFDDQFSVERPDGSNFTLKIRSTKLEDSAMYFCASSAVSGGDGYTFGSGTRLTVV.

V and J are TRBV6-5 and TRBJ2-7; 12 bases are shared with TRBD1. V lost 8 bases and J lost 6; bases outside the gene matches: 8. Looked up from germline, CDR1 is MNHEY and CDR2 is SVGAGI. CDR3 length equals 14 residues. Here the CDR3 DNA reads TGTGCCAGCGTCCGGGACAGGGGGCGCGTCGAGCAGTACTTC. Residues: CASVRDRGRVEQYF.

The gene calls are TRBV18 and TRBJ2-7; the D gene is possibly TRBD2 (5 bases). The CDR3 is 13 amino acids. Per the germline V gene, CDR1 is KGHSH and CDR2 is LQKENI. The germline V and J ends were trimmed by 3 bases and 9 bases, with 15 bases remaining between them. CDR3 loop: CASSPGARQVQYF. CDR3 DNA sequence: TGTGCCAGCTCACCGGGAGCGCGTCAGGTGCAGTACTTC.

The chain recombines TRBV27 with TRBJ1-2; TRBD1 might be the D (5 bases). Trimming removed 4 bases at V and 3 bases at J, with 15 bases between. Per germline, CDR1 MNHEY and CDR2 SMNVEV (reference sequence). The CDR3 totals 15 residues. In DNA form, the CDR3 reads TGTGCCAGCAGTTCCCGTGAGGCAGGGTACTATGGCTACACCTTC. This gives the protein CASSSREAGYYGYTF.

This clone came up many times. V is TRBV6-2 or TRBV6-3 and J is TRBJ2-7; D is undetermined. This CDR3 is 13 amino acids long. The ends were cut back, 6 bases at V and 2 bases at J, with 11 bases in the middle. Germline CDR1 is MNHEY and CDR2 is SVGEGT. CDR3 sequence (DNA): TGTGCCAGCAGCCACGACACCACCTACGAGCAGTACTTC. As protein: CASSHDTTYEQYF.

The chain couples TRBV19 to TRBJ2-5; 7 bases match TRBD1. The CDR3 is made up of 15 amino acids. The germline gives CDR1 LNHDA, CDR2 SQIVND (reference sequence). V lost 5 bases, J lost 5 bases, and 11 bases stayed unmatched. The CDR3 spells CASSLDRSKVETQYF. The CDR3 DNA reads as TGTGCCAGTAGTCTGGACAGGTCGAAGGTGGAGACCCAGTACTTC.

The chain is built from TRBV7-9 and TRBJ1-2; D perhaps matches TRBD1 (5 bases). Per the germline V gene, CDR1 is SEHNR and CDR2 is FQNEAQ (reference sequence). The CDR3 totals 14 residues. V dropped 2 bases and J dropped 2 bases, with 9 bases sitting between them. CDR3 coding DNA: TGTGCCAGCAGCTTACCCAGGGCCAACTATGGCTACACCTTC. As protein: CASSLPRANYGYTF.

The chain combines TRBV6-5 with TRBJ2-2; D perhaps matches TRBD1 (5 bases). Trimming cost V 2 bases and J 3 bases, with 7 bases left between them. Germline assignment: CDR1 MNHEY and CDR2 SVGAGI. This CDR3 has 14 residues. The CDR3 DNA reads TGTGCCAGCAGTTACGACAGCTACACCGGGGAGCTGTTTTTT. This translates into CASSYDSYTGELFF.

This clone was seen a handful of times. One end of the junction fails to match germline, which may point to a read error. J is TRBJ1-1 and V is TRBV10-2; D gene ambiguous. Per germline, CDR1 WSHSY and CDR2 SAAADI. This CDR3 region has 11 residues. The CDR3 bases are TGCGCCAGCAGCGAGTCTCTCGAAGCTTTCTTT. This encodes CASSESLEAFF.

The rearrangement uses TRBV6-2 or TRBV6-3 and TRBJ2-3; 7 bases fit TRBD1. Unmatched junction bases numbered 7, after V lost 6 bases and J lost 1 base. Per germline, CDR1 MNHEY and CDR2 SVGEGT. This CDR3 is built from 15 residues. This CDR3 reads CASSHDRVRTDTQYF. The CDR3 DNA reads TGTGCCAGCAGCCATGACAGGGTTCGCACAGATACGCAGTATTTT.

V gene TRBV29-1 combines with J gene TRBJ1-2; D call uncertain. V lost 4 bases, J lost 2 bases, and 8 bases lay in between. This CDR3 contains 12 residues. CDR1 is SQVTM and CDR2 is ANQGSEA in the germline V gene. The chain's CDR3 is CSVVHQNYGYTF. Written as DNA, the CDR3 is TGCAGCGTTGTTCATCAAAACTATGGCTACACCTTC.

The rearrangement links TRBV6-2 or TRBV6-3 to TRBJ2-3, with D possibly being TRBD1 (6 bases). With 3 bases removed from V and 3 bases from J, the gap between germline ends came to 16 bases. Germline V gene sequence: CDR1 MNHEY, CDR2 SVGEGT. This CDR3 has 16 amino acids. CDR3 protein: CASSYLKGVGTDTQYF. CDR3 in DNA: TGTGCCAGCAGTTATCTTAAGGGGGTCGGTACAGATACGCAGTATTTT.